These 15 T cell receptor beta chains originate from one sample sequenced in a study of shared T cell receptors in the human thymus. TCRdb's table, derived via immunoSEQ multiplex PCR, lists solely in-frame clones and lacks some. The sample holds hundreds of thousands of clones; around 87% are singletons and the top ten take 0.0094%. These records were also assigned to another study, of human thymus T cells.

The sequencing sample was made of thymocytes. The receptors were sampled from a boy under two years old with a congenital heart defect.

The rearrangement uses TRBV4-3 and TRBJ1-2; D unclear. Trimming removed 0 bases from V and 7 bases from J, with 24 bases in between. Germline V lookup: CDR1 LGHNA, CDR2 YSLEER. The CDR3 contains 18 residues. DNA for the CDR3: TGCGCCAGCAGCCAAGAAGTCCCACTATCCGGCCCGTCGTTTGGCTACACCTTC. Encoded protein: CASSQEVPLSGPSFGYTF.

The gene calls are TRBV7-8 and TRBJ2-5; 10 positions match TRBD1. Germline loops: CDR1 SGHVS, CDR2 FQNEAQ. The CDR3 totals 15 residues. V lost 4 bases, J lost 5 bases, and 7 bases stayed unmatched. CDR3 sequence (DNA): TGTGCCAGCAGCTACGCAGACAGGGGGCCGGAGACCCAGTACTTC. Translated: CASSYADRGPETQYF. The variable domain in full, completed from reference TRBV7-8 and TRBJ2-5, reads GAGVSQSPRYKVAKRGQDVALRCDPISGHVSLFWYQQALGQGPEFLTYFQNEAQLDKSGLPSDRFFAERPEGSVSTLKIQRTQQEDSAVYLCASSYADRGPETQYFGPGTRLLVL.

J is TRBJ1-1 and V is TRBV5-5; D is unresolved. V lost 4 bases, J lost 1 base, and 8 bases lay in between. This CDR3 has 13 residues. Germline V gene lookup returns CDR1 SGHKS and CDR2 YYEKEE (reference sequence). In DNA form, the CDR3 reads TGTGCCAGCAGCCCAACAGAGAACACTGAAGCTTTCTTT. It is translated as CASSPTENTEAFF.

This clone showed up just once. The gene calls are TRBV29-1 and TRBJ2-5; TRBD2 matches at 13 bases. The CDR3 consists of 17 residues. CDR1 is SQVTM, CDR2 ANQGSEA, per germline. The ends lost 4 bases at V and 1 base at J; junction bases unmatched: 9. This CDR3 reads CSVGSGTSGNSQETQYF. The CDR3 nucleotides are TGCAGCGTTGGGTCCGGGACTAGCGGGAACAGCCAAGAGACCCAGTACTTC.

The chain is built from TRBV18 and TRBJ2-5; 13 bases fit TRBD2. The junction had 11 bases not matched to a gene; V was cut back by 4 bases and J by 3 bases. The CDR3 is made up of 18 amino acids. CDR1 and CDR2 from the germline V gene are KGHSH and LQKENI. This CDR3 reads CASSQTGLAGVSKETQYF. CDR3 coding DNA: TGTGCCAGCTCACAGACTGGACTAGCGGGAGTCAGCAAAGAGACCCAGTACTTC.

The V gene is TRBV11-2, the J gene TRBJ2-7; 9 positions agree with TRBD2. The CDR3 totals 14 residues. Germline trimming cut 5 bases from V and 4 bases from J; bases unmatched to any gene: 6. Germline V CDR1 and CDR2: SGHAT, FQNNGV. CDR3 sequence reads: CASSRLSGRYEQYF. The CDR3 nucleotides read TGTGCCAGCAGCAGATTGAGCGGGAGGTACGAGCAGTACTTC.

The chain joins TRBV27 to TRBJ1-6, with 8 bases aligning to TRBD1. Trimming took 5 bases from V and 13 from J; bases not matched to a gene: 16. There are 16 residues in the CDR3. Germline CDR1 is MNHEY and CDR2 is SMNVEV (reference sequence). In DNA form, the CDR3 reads TGTGCCAGCAGTCGCGCGTGGGGGACAGGAGCCTCGCCCCTCCACTTT. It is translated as CASSRAWGTGASPLHF.

CDR3 residues: CASSLGGQGFVKTQYF. The CDR3 bases are TGTGCCAGCAGCTTGGGGGGACAGGGGTTCGTAAAGACCCAGTACTTC. The V gene is TRBV5-4, the J gene TRBJ2-5; 10 bases map to TRBD1. The CDR3 has 16 amino acids. The ends lost 0 bases at V and 6 bases at J; junction bases unmatched: 8. CDR1 and CDR2 (germline): SGHNT, YYREEE (reference sequence).

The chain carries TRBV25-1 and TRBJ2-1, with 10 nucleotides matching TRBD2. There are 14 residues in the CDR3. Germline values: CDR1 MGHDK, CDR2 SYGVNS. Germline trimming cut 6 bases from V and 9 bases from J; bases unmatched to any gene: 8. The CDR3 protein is CASRSGRALGEQFF. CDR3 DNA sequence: TGTGCCAGCAGGAGCGGGAGGGCTCTGGGTGAGCAGTTCTTC. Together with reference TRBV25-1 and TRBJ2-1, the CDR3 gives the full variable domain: EADIYQTPRYLVIGTGKKITLECSQTMGHDKMYWYQQDPGMELHLIHYSYGVNSTEKGDLSSESTVSRIRTEHFPLTLESARPSHTSQYLCASRSGRALGEQFFGPGTRLTVL.

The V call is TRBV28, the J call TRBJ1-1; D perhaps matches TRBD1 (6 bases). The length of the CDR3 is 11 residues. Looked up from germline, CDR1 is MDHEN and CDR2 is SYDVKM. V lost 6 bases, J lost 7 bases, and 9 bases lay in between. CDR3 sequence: CASSSRGEAFF. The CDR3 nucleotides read TGTGCCAGCAGCTCCAGGGGTGAAGCTTTCTTT. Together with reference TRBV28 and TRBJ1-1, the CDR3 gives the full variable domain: DVKVTQSSRYLVKRTGEKVFLECVQDMDHENMFWYRQDPGLGLRLIYFSYDVKMKEKGDIPEGYSVSREKKERFSLILESASTNQTSMYLCASSSRGEAFFGQGTRLTVV.

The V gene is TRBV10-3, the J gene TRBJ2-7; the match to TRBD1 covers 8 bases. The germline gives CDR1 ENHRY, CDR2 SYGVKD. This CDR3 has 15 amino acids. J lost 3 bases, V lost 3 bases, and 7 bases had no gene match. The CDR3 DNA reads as TGTGCCATCAGTGACGGGACAGGTACCCACTACGAGCAGTACTTC. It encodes CAISDGTGTHYEQYF.

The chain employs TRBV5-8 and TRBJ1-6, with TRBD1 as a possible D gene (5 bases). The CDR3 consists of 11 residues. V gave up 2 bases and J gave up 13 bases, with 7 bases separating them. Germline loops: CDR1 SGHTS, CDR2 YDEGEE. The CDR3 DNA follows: TGTGCCAGCAGCTTTCCAGGGCCCCTCCACTTT. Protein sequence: CASSFPGPLHF.

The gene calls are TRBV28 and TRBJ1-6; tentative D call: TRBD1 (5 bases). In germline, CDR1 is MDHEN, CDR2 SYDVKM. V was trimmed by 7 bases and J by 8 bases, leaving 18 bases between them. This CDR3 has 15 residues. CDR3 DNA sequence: TGTGCCAGCACCTGGGACGGGAGGGCTTATTCACCCCTCCACTTT. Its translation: CASTWDGRAYSPLHF.

In DNA, the CDR3 is TGTGCCAGTAGTATAGATTTACGGAGCCCCCGGGAGACCCAGTACTTC. Translating gives CASSIDLRSPRETQYF. V usage is TRBV19 and J usage is TRBJ2-5; D uncertain. The V gene's germline CDR1 is LNHDA and CDR2 SQIVND (reference sequence). The length of the CDR3 is 16 residues. V was trimmed by 0 bases and J by 5 bases, leaving 16 bases between them. The full variable domain, in which reference TRBV19 and TRBJ2-5 provide the parts outside the CDR3, is DGGITQSPKYLFRKEGQNVTLSCEQNLNHDAMYWYRQDPGQGLRLIYYSQIVNDFQKGDIAEGYSVSREKKESFPLTVTSAQKNPTAFYLCASSIDLRSPRETQYFGPGTRLLVL.

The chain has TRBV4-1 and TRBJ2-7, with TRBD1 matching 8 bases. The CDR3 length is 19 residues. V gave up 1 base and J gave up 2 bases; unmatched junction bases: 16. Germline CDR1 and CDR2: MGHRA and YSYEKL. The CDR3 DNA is TGCGCCAGCAGCCAAGGTCCGTCGGCAGAGACAGGGGCTACCTACGAGCAGTACTTC. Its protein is CASSQGPSAETGATYEQYF.